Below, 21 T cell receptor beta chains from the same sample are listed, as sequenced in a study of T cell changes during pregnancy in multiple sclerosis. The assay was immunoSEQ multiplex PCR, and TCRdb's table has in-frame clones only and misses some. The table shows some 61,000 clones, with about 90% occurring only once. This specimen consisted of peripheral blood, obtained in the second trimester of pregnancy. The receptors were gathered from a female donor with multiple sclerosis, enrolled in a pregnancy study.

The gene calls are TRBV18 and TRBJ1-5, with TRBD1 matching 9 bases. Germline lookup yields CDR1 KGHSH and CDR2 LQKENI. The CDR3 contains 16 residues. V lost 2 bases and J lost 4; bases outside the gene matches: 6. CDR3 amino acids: CASSPKQGAINQPQHF. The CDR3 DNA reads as TGTGCCAGCTCACCAAAACAGGGGGCGATAAATCAGCCCCAGCATTTT.

This chain's CDR3 is CASSLQGNSPLHF. CDR3 DNA sequence: TGTGCCAGCAGCCTACAGGGGAATTCACCCCTCCACTTT. The V call is TRBV5-6, the J call TRBJ1-6, with 7 bases fitting TRBD1. Germline trimming cut 4 bases from V and 7 bases from J; bases unmatched to any gene: 2. The CDR3 length is 13 residues. The germline gives CDR1 SGHDT, CDR2 YYEEEE.

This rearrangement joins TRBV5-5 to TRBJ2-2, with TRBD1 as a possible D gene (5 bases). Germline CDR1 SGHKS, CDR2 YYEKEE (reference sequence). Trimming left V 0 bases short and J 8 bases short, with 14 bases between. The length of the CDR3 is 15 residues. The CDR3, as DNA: TGTGCCAGCAGCTTGGGACAGAACTTTGGGGGGGAGCTGTTTTTT. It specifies CASSLGQNFGGELFF.

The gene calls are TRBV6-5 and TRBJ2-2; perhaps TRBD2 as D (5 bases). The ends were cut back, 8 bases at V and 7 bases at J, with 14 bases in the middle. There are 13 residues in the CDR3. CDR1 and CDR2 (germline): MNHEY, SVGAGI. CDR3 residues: CASVQSGRGELFF. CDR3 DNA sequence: TGTGCCAGCGTACAGAGCGGTCGCGGGGAGCTGTTTTTT.

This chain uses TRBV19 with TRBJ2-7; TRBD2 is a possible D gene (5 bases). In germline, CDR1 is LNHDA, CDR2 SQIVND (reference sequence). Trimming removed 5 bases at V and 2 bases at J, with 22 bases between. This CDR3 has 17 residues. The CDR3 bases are TGTGCCAGTAGTGTTGGTTCATGGGAGAATTATGCCTACGAGCAGTACTTC. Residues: CASSVGSWENYAYEQYF.

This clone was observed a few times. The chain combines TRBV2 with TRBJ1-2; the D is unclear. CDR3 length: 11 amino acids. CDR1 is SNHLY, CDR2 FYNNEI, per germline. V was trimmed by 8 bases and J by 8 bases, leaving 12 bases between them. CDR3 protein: CASPLVRGYTF. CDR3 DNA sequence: TGTGCCAGCCCTCTAGTTCGAGGCTACACCTTC.

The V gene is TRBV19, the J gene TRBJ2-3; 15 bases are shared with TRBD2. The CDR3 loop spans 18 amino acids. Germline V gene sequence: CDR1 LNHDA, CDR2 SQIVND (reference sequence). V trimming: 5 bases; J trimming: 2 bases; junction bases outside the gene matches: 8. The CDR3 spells CASSPGLAGGPSTDTQYF. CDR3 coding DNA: TGTGCCAGTAGTCCAGGACTAGCGGGGGGGCCTTCCACAGATACGCAGTATTTT.

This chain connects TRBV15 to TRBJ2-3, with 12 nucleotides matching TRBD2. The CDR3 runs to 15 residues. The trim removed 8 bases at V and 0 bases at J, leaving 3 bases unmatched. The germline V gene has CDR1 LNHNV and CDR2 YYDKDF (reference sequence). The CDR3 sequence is CATLAGGQSTDTQYF. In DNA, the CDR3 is TGTGCCACCCTAGCGGGGGGGCAGAGCACAGATACGCAGTATTTT.

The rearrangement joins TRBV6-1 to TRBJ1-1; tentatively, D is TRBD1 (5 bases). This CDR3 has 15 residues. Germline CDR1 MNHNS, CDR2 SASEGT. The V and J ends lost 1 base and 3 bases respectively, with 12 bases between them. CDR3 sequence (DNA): TGTGCCAGCAGTGAAGAGACCGGCAGGGACACTGAAGCTTTCTTT. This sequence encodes CASSEETGRDTEAFF.

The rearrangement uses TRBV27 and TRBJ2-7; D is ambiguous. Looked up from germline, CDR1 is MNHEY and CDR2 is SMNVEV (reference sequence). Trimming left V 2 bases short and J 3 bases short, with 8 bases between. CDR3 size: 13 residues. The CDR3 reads CASSLGLFYEQYF. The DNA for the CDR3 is TGTGCCAGCAGTTTAGGGCTGTTCTACGAGCAGTACTTC.

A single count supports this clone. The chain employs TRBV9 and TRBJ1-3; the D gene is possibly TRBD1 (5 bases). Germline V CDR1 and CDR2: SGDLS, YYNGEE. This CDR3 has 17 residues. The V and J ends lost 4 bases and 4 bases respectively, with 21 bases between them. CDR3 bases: TGTGCCAGCAGCAAAGAGAGCACAGGAATCTCCGGAAACACCATATATTTT. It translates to CASSKESTGISGNTIYF.

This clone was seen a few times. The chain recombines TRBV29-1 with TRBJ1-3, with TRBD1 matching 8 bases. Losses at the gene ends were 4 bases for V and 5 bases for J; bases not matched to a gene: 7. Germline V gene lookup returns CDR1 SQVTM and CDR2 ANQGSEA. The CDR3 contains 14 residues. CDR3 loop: CSVAEHRGRNTIYF. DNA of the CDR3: TGCAGCGTTGCGGAGCACAGGGGGAGAAACACCATATATTTT.

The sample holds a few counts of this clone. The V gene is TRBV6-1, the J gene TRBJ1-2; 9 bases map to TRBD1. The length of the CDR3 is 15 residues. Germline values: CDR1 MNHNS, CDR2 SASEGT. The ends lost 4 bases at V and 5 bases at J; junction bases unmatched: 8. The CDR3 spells CASSASGQGIYGYTF. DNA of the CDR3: TGTGCCAGCAGTGCCTCCGGACAGGGGATTTATGGCTACACCTTC.

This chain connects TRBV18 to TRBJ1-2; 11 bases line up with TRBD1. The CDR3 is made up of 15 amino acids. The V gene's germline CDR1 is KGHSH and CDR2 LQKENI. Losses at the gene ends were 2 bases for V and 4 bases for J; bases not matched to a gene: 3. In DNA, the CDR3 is TGTGCCAGCTCACCAGGGACAGGGGGAAGCTATGGCTACACCTTC. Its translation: CASSPGTGGSYGYTF.

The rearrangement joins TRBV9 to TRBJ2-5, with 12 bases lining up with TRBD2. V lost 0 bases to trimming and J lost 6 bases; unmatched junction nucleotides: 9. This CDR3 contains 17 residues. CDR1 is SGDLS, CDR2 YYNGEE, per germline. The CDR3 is CASSVDPSGGALQTQYF. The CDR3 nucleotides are TGTGCCAGCAGCGTAGATCCTAGCGGGGGGGCCCTCCAGACCCAGTACTTC.

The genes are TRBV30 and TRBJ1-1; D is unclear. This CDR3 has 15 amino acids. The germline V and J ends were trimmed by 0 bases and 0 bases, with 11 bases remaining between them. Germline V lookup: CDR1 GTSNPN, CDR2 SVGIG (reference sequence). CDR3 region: CAWSVWGVMNTEAFF. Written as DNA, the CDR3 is TGTGCCTGGAGTGTATGGGGAGTCATGAACACTGAAGCTTTCTTT.

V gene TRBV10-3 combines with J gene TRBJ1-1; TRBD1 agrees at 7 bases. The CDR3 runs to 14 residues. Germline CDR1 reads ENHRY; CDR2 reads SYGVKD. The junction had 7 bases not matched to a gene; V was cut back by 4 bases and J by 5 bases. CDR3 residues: CAISVEGARTEAFF. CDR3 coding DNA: TGTGCCATCAGTGTGGAGGGGGCGCGGACTGAAGCTTTCTTT.

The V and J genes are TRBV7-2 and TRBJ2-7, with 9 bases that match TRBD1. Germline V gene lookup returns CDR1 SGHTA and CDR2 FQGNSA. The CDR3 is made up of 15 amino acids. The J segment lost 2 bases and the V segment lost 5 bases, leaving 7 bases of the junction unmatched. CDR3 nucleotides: TGTGCCAGCAGCACAGGACAGGGGATCACCTACGAGCAGTACTTC. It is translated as CASSTGQGITYEQYF.

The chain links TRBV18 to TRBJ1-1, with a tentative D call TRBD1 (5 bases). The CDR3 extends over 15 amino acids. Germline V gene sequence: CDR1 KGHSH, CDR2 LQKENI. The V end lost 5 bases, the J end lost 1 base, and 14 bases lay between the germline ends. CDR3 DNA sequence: TGTGCCAGCTCAGCGAAAGGGGTCCGGAACACTGAAGCTTTCTTT. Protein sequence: CASSAKGVRNTEAFF.

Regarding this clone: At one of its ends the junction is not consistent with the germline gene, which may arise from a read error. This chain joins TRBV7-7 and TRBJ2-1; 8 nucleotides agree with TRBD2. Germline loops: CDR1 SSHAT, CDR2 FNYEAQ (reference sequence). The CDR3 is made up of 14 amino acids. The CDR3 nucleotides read TGTGCTAGCAGCTTCAGAGCGGGGGCCAATGAGCAGTTCTTC. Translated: CASSFRAGANEQFF.

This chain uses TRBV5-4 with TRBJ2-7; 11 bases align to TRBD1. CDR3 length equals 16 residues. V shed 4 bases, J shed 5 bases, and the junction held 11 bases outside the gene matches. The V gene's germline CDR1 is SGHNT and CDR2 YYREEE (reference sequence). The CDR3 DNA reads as TGTGCCAGCAGCGCGCCCGGGACAGGGGGTTTCAACGAGCAGTACTTC. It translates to CASSAPGTGGFNEQYF.